This TCR beta chain came from a study of blood T cells in healthy people across ages. The study's findings and limits: Naive CD4+ cells and diversity were both higher in long-lived donors than in aged donors. Since the PBMCs were unsorted, naive and antigen-experienced cells could not be conclusively compared. Diversity of TCR beta correlated strongly with naive T cell percentage. Age brought a roughly linear fall in TCR beta diversity measured per million T cells.

The CDR3 has 13 amino acids. V was shortened by 0 bases and J by 10 bases, with 10 bases between the two germline ends. From germline, CDR1 is LGHDT and CDR2 YNNKEL (reference sequence). A second PCR, run for about 6 to 11 cycles, used a sample-barcoded 5' primer plus a J-beta primer mix. TCRdb analysed the 5' RACE reads with MiXCR anew, one entry per CDR3 protein. The profile shows 780,000 or so distinct CDR3 sequences, about 25% of them singletons. This clonotype turned up a few times. Its antigen is unidentified. These data are also associated with another study on T cells of mothers and their children.

The origin of this receptor is a boy younger than 18 in good health. The chain couples TRBV3-1 to TRBJ2-1; TRBD2 might be the D (5 bases). The specimen sequenced was blood. CDR3 sequence (DNA): TGTGCCAGCAGCCAAGATCGGGGTATGGAGCAGTTCTTC. It yields the protein CASSQDRGMEQFF.